These T cell receptor beta chains were read from a single sample in a study of blood T cell repertoires in COVID-19. Assay: immunoSEQ multiplex PCR; the TCRdb copy retains only in-frame clones and omits some. The sample carries nearly 25,000 clones, 80% to 90% recorded once. The material sequenced was peripheral blood. All receptors come from a man between 65 and 85 years old with acute or convalescent COVID-19. The CDR3 runs from the conserved cysteine through the conserved F or W. The D gene is left open where the match is weak. Where a row states a size, it is once, few, many or the class of an expanded clone; other rows omit it.

clone_size j_call d_call v_call cdr3_nt cdr3_aa
. TRBJ2-5 . TRBV2 TGTGCCAGCAGTGAAGGCCCATACGGGAAAACGGTGGGGGCCGGAGAGACCCAGTACTTC CASSEGPYGKTVGAGETQYF
once TRBJ2-7 . TRBV21-1 TGTGCCAGCAGCATTCGGGGCGGGGAGAGCGAGCAGTACTTC CASSIRGGESEQYF
once TRBJ2-7 . TRBV5-6 TGTGCCAGCAGCCCCTTAGGAGGAAGAGAGCAGTACTTC CASSPLGGREQYF
. TRBJ2-7 TRBD2 TRBV27 TGTGCCAGCAGTATTAGGGAGGGCGAGCAGTACTTC CASSIREGEQYF
. TRBJ2-3 . TRBV13 TGTGCCAGCGGGGACACTAGCACAGATACGCAGTATTTT CASGDTSTDTQYF
few TRBJ1-2 . TRBV12-3/TRBV12-4 TGTGCCAGCAGTTTCGGGGGTACCTATGGCTACACCTTC CASSFGGTYGYTF
few TRBJ1-1 . TRBV2 TGTGCCAGCAGCGTAGTCCGGACAGAACGGGCTTTCTTT CASSVVRTERAFF
. TRBJ1-1 . TRBV5-1 TGCGCCAGCAGCTTGAGACCGGGATACACTGAAGCTTTCTTT CASSLRPGYTEAFF
. TRBJ2-3 TRBD2 TRBV6-1 TGTGCCAGCAGTGAAGTACTAGCGGGAGGTACAGATACGCAGTATTTT CASSEVLAGGTDTQYF
. TRBJ2-3 . TRBV7-9 TGTGCCAGCAGCCCTCCTCCCCGCACAGATACGCAGTATTTT CASSPPPRTDTQYF
. TRBJ1-1 . TRBV27 TGTGCCAGCAGGACTGGTTCGCACACTGAAGCTTTCTTT CASRTGSHTEAFF
. TRBJ2-1 TRBD2 TRBV5-4 TGTGCCAGCAGCCGGACTAGCGGGGGATACAATGAGCAGTTCTTC CASSRTSGGYNEQFF
. TRBJ2-1 TRBD1 TRBV9 TGTGCCAGCAGCGTGGGGACAGGGGGTTCGGGATACAATGAGCAGTTCTTC CASSVGTGGSGYNEQFF
few TRBJ2-7 . TRBV5-4 TGTGCCAGCAGCCTGAAAGGGGGGGGATCATACGAGCAGTACTTC CASSLKGGGSYEQYF
. TRBJ2-1 . TRBV10-1 TGCGCCAGCAGTGAGTCTCTGGTGGACAGGCAGTTCTTC CASSESLVDRQFF
. TRBJ2-7 TRBD2 TRBV19 TGTGCCACCGCGCCCGCGGGGGGGCTCTACGAGCAGTACTTC CATAPAGGLYEQYF
. TRBJ1-2 . TRBV7-3 TGTGCCAGCAGCCCGACGGGGGACTATGGCTACACCTTC CASSPTGDYGYTF
. TRBJ2-7 TRBD2 TRBV19 TGTGCCAGTAGTATAGATCCGGGACTAGCGTACGAGCAGTACTTC CASSIDPGLAYEQYF
few TRBJ2-3 . TRBV27 TGTGCCAGCAGTTACCGTAGCGGATCAGATACGCAGTATTTT CASSYRSGSDTQYF
. TRBJ2-7 . TRBV6-1 TGTGCCAGCAGTGAATTGAGCGAGCAGTACTTC CASSELSEQYF
. TRBJ1-5 . TRBV7-2 TGTGCCAGCAGCTTCAGGGTCCATCAGCCCCAGCATTTT CASSFRVHQPQHF
. TRBJ1-6 TRBD1 TRBV27 TGTGCCAGCAGTTGGAGGGACAGGGACTCACCCCTCCACTTT CASSWRDRDSPLHF
. TRBJ2-5 TRBD2 TRBV5-1 TGCGCCAGCTCACCGGGGCTAGCGGTGCAAGAGACCCAGTACTTC CASSPGLAVQETQYF
. TRBJ2-7 . TRBV7-9 TGTGCCAGCAGCTTAGCTCAACCCCGGGGAGAGCAGTACTTC CASSLAQPRGEQYF
. TRBJ1-5 . TRBV20-1 TGCAGTGCTAGTAGTTCAGGGCCGAATCAGCCCCAGCATTTT CSASSSGPNQPQHF
. TRBJ1-2 . TRBV27 TGTGCCAGCAGTTTACGAGTTAACTATGGCTACACCTTC CASSLRVNYGYTF
medium-sized TRBJ2-2 . TRBV7-9 TGTGCCAGCAGCTCCCCTCCCCCAGGGTACGCGAACACCGGGGAGCTGTTTTTT CASSSPPPGYANTGELFF
once TRBJ2-7 TRBD1 TRBV5-1 TGCGCCAGCAGCCCGACAGGGTCCTACGAGCAGTACTTC CASSPTGSYEQYF
. TRBJ2-3 . TRBV25-1 TGTGCCAGCAGAGCAGGGGATACGCAGTATTTT CASRAGDTQYF
. TRBJ1-5 . TRBV19 TGTGCCAGTAGTATTAGGGGTTTGGGCAATCAGCCCCAGCATTTT CASSIRGLGNQPQHF
. TRBJ1-3 . TRBV4-1 TGCGCCAGCAGCCAAGGGGCAGTGCCTCCTGGAAACACCATATATTTT CASSQGAVPPGNTIYF
. TRBJ2-1 TRBD2 TRBV7-2 TGTGCCAGCAGCCCGAACCCTAGCGGGGACTACAATGAGCAGTTCTTC CASSPNPSGDYNEQFF
. TRBJ1-1 TRBD1 TRBV7-9 TGTGCCAGCAGCTTGACAGGGGGAAACACTGAAGCTTTCTTT CASSLTGGNTEAFF
. TRBJ2-3 . TRBV2 TGTGCCAGCAGTGACCAGGGAGGAGATACGCAGTATTTT CASSDQGGDTQYF
. TRBJ2-3 TRBD2 TRBV5-1 TGCGCCAGCAGCGCAGGTAGCGGGGGTCCAGATACGCAGTATTTT CASSAGSGGPDTQYF
. TRBJ1-1 TRBD1 TRBV24-1 TGTGCCACCAGGGGCAAACAGGGGAACGAGGCTTTCTTT CATRGKQGNEAFF
. TRBJ1-6 TRBD1 TRBV7-9 TGTGCCAGCAGCTTAGGACAGGGTTATTCACCCCTCCACTTT CASSLGQGYSPLHF
. TRBJ2-7 . TRBV21-1 TGTGCCAGCAGCAAAGCATCGGCAGGCGTTGGGTTC CASSKASAGVGF
once TRBJ1-1 TRBD1 TRBV6-5 TGTGCCAGCCGCGGACAGGGGATGAACACTGAAGCTTTCTTT CASRGQGMNTEAFF
few TRBJ1-1 . TRBV10-3 TGTGCCATCAGGCACAGGGAGTGGGACACTGAAGCTTTCTTT CAIRHREWDTEAFF
. TRBJ1-2 . TRBV28 TGTGCCAGCTACCGACCAGGGAACACTAACTATGGCTACACCTTC CASYRPGNTNYGYTF
. TRBJ2-2 TRBD1 TRBV5-4 TGTGCCAGCAGCTTCCCCGCAGGGGGCTTGAACACCGGGGAGCTGTTTTTT CASSFPAGGLNTGELFF
. TRBJ2-2 . TRBV7-9 TGTGCCAGCAGCTTAGGACACGGCACCGGGGAGCTGTTTTTT CASSLGHGTGELFF
. TRBJ1-1 TRBD1 TRBV10-3 TGTGCCATCTCAGGGGGCTTGAACACTGAAGCTTTCTTT CAISGGLNTEAFF
. TRBJ1-6 TRBD1 TRBV7-3 TGTGCCAGCAGCTTAATCGGGGACAGGAATTCACCCCTCCACTTT CASSLIGDRNSPLHF
. TRBJ2-5 . TRBV6-5 TGTGCCAGCAGCCCAGGGATCGTCGCCCAAGAGACCCAGTACTTC CASSPGIVAQETQYF
. TRBJ2-3 . TRBV11-2 TGTGCCAGCAGCTTAGAAACAGGGACAGATACGCAGTATTTT CASSLETGTDTQYF
. TRBJ2-5 TRBD2 TRBV7-3 TGTGCCAGCAGCTTAGGCGCGGGAGCGTACGAGACCCAGTACTTC CASSLGAGAYETQYF